This T cell receptor beta chain was sequenced during a study of blood T cell repertoires in COVID-19 (dated by TCRdb to 2019 to 2021). For the study in its entirety: Samples from collaborators originated in the United States, Italy and Spain and spanned both the acute and convalescent phases of COVID-19. The prospective study material was composed of cDNA or gDNA derived from T cells, B-cell-depleted T cells, or PBMCs. Deeply sampled blood TCRbeta repertoires from subjects exposed to, actively infected with, or recovered from COVID-19 were included in the dataset. The repertoires were made available in a free public database intended to serve as a resource for research on the immune response to SARS-CoV-2. Samples came from the ongoing ImmuneRACE study (first 160 participants) plus 1,254 subjects from 6 global collaborators. Sample metadata almost always included a de-identified subject ID, COVID-19 status, age in years and sex. HLA class I and class II types, where available, came from metadata supplied by the sample provider rather than from assay-based typing. The investigation overall reported the following: Clinical and demographic metadata were provided uncurated, with the amount varying by source and participant.

V lost 6 bases and J lost 8 bases; the stretch between them is 16 bases long. The CDR3 spans 13 residues, from the cysteine through the phenylalanine. CDR3 DNA only is kept here, 39 bases in frame from base 1. As encoded in the germline V gene (reference sequence), CDR1 is MNHNY while CDR2 is SVGAGI. The collaborating institutions used their own protocols to collect whole blood in K2EDTA tubes. For TCRbeta analysis, collaborators shipped samples in one of three forms: frozen whole blood, isolated PBMCs, or DNA extracted from either of those sample types. Notes on this clone: No cognate antigen has been identified for it. Base qualities were left out, and no much larger clone turns up one base away.

The immunoSEQ Assay, a bias-controlled multiplex PCR, was used to amplify TCRbeta CDR3 regions from genomic DNA. Turning to the authors' computational methods: The number of nucleated cells in each sample was estimated from the amplification of reference gene primers within the assay. To quantify the absolute abundance of each unique TCRbeta CDR3 rearrangement, sequence reads were collapsed and filtered. For each sample, productive Simpson clonality was calculated by taking the square root of Simpson's diversity index across productive rearrangements. In its TCRdb copy, this immuneACCESS table keeps in-frame sequences only and misses some clones. Where compared with another copy, unresolved V genes explain less than half of these, and the others have no known cause. For V, J and clone size, that table is used; D and trimming come from the DNA. The sample yields 97,000 or so clones; roughly 78% were counted once. Of the sample, around a sixth is held by the ten largest clones.

Recombination connected TRBV6-6 to TRBJ1-2, with no confidently assigned D gene. The clonotype comes from a woman at least 80 years old with active or convalescent COVID-19. The sequenced material came from peripheral blood. The nucleotide sequence reads as follows: TGTGCCAGCAGCCAGCGGTGGGCTGTGGGCTACACCTTC. It translates to CASSQRWAVGYTF.